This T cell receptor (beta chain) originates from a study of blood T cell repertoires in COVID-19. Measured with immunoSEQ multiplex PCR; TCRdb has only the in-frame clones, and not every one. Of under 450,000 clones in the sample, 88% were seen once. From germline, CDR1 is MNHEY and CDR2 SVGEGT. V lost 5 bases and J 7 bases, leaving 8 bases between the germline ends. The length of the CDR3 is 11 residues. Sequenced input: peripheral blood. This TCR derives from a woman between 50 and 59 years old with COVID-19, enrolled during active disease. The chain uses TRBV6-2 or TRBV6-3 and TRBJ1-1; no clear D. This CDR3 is CASSLRFEAFF. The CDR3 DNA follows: TGTGCCAGCAGTCTCAGGTTTGAAGCTTTCTTT.